These 2 T cell receptor beta chains share one sample of origin, sequenced in a study of CD8 T cells in Susac syndrome. The authors reverse transcribed 0.5 to 1 ug RNA with random hexamers. Using its own MiXCR run on the immunoSEQ multiplex PCR reads, TCRdb lists one record per CDR3 protein. The sample yields 200,000 to 250,000 distinct CDR3 sequences, roughly 92% seen once. What was sequenced was CD8+ T cells from PBMCs. The receptor source for this set is a human donor with multiple sclerosis.

J is TRBJ1-1 and V is TRBV29-1; no reliable D call. The CDR3 has 12 residues. Germline V gene data show CDR1 as SQVTM and CDR2 as ANQGSEA. Between the trimmed V and J ends, which lost 7 bases and 7 bases, there was a span of 16 bases. DNA for the CDR3: TGCAGCGCGAGAGAGTCGGGATTTGAAGCTTTCTTT. Encoded protein: CSARESGFEAFF.

This chain connects TRBV29-1 to TRBJ2-5; D might be TRBD1 (6 bases). CDR3 length equals 13 residues. CDR1 is SQVTM and CDR2 is ANQGSEA in the germline V gene. The V end was cut by 2 bases, the J end by 1 base, with 8 bases between. The CDR3 here is CSVETGSQETQYF. The CDR3 DNA sequence: TGCAGCGTTGAAACAGGGTCCCAAGAGACCCAGTACTTC.